This TCR beta chain was sequenced during a study of T cells after posttransplantation cyclophosphamide. Cyclophosphamide on days +3 and +4 followed busulfan-fludarabine conditioning and a marrow graft. Whole-study results and caveats: Later blood repertoires were often dominated by clones from the donor CD8+ memory compartment. TRB clonality was highly associated with recipient CMV seropositivity and reactivation.

About this clone itself: Its antigen remains unidentified.

Using immunoSEQ multiplex PCR, the repertoire was profiled, and TCRdb retains in-frame clones only, with some absent. The sample contains roughly 8,600 clones, roughly 90% of which appear only once. Germline V gives CDR1 SGHNT, CDR2 YYREEE (reference sequence). V was clipped by 5 bases and J by 3 bases, with 7 bases between them. CDR3 length: 12 residues. This specimen consisted of CD4+ T cells sorted from blood, obtained approximately 1,500 days after allogeneic stem cell transplant with posttransplant cyclophosphamide. V gene TRBV5-4 combines with J gene TRBJ2-3; tentative D call: TRBD2 (5 bases). This TCR derives from a female patient aged 50-59 years who received an allogeneic stem cell transplant from a related donor, was CMV-positive, and had no GVHD. Some T cells could come from the graft donor. Here the CDR3 reads CASRAVTDTQYF. CDR3 in DNA: TGTGCCAGCAGAGCGGTTACAGATACGCAGTATTTT.